This T cell receptor (beta chain) was identified in a study of blood T cell repertoires in COVID-19 (dated by TCRdb to the early 2020s). With respect to the entire study: Samples from collaborators originated in the United States, Italy and Spain and spanned both the acute and convalescent phases of COVID-19. The material from the prospective study consisted of cDNA or gDNA derived from T cells, B-cell-depleted T cells, or PBMCs. Deeply sampled blood TCRbeta repertoires from subjects exposed to, actively infected with, or recovered from COVID-19 were included in the dataset. The repertoires were released in a freely available public database meant as a resource for research on the immune response to SARS-CoV-2. The samples were drawn from the first 160 participants of the ongoing ImmuneRACE study and from 1,254 subjects provided by 6 global collaborators. Sample metadata almost always included a de-identified subject ID, COVID-19 status, age in years and sex. Where available, HLA class I and class II types were obtained from metadata supplied by the sample provider rather than from assay-based typing.

What the research found in general, with its limitations: How much clinical and demographic metadata was included differed by source and by participant, and the metadata was provided uncurated.

The immunoSEQ Assay, a bias-controlled multiplex PCR, was used to amplify TCRbeta CDR3 regions from genomic DNA. As for the authors' bioinformatics: Nucleated cell counts per sample were estimated from amplification of reference gene primers within the assay. To quantify the absolute abundance of each unique TCRbeta CDR3 rearrangement, sequence reads were collapsed and filtered. Productive Simpson clonality was computed per sample as the square root of Simpson's diversity index over productive rearrangements. TCRdb re-hosts the immuneACCESS table, in-frame sequences only. Its copies lack some clones; in the studies checked, an unresolved V gene accounts for under half of them, and the cause for the rest is not known. That table gives V, J and clone size, and the DNA gave D and trimming. Within this sample are over 25,000 clones, with approximately 81% of them counted one time only. The top ten hold over 35% of the sample.

Including cysteine and phenylalanine, the CDR3 has 15 amino acids. Here the CDR3 DNA is all that survives: 45 bases in frame from base 1. From a lookup of the germline V gene, CDR1 and CDR2 are MGHDK and SYGVNS. V loses 2 bases, J loses 7 bases, and the germline ends lie 17 bases apart. The collaborating institutions used their own protocols to collect whole blood in K2EDTA tubes. For TCRbeta analysis, collaborators shipped samples as frozen whole blood, isolated PBMCs, or DNA extracted from either of those sample types. Worth noting for this clone: The antigen it binds to is not known. Base qualities are not recorded, but no much larger clone differs from it by a single base.

The rearranged segments are TRBV25-1 and TRBJ1-2, with no confident D gene call. The material sequenced was peripheral blood. The TCR sequence derives from an elderly man with acute or convalescent COVID-19. The nucleotide sequence is TGTGCCAGCAGTGAACCGGGTAGACCTGAAAGTGGCTACACCTTC. Its protein reads: CASSEPGRPESGYTF.